Presented here are 26 T cell receptor beta chains from one specimen sequenced in a study of blood T cell repertoires in COVID-19. Repertoires were generated with immunoSEQ multiplex PCR, while TCRdb's copy carries only in-frame clones and drops some. Here the sample spans roughly 300,000 clones, roughly 91% being singletons. Sequenced material: peripheral blood. These receptors came from a woman younger than 45 with COVID-19, enrolled during active disease.

Ten or more counts support this clone. The chain combines TRBV6-1 with TRBJ1-5; D remains unclear. The CDR3 sequence is 14 residues long. The germline gives CDR1 MNHNS, CDR2 SASEGT. V lost 2 bases and J 4 bases, leaving 9 bases between the germline ends. CDR3 DNA sequence: TGTGCCAGCAGTGAATCGCCAGATAATCAGCCCCAGCATTTT. This encodes CASSESPDNQPQHF.

The chain uses TRBV12-3 or TRBV12-4 and TRBJ1-4; D gene uncertain. The CDR3 covers 13 residues. With 5 bases removed from V and 5 bases from J, the gap between germline ends came to 9 bases. The CDR3 region has the DNA TGTGCCAGCAGTCCCACCGGGAATGAAAAACTGTTTTTT. Its protein product is CASSPTGNEKLFF.

This rearrangement joins TRBV7-8 to TRBJ2-3, with 7 bases fitting TRBD2. CDR3 size: 15 residues. Trimming cost V 5 bases and J 0 bases; bases outside gene matches: 5. Germline CDR1 SGHVS, CDR2 FQNEAQ. CDR3 loop: CASSTRGGSTDTQYF. Written as DNA, the CDR3 is TGTGCCAGCAGCACAAGGGGAGGGAGCACAGATACGCAGTATTTT.

In its sample, this clone was seen a few times. The chain recombines TRBV5-1 with TRBJ2-3; D may be TRBD1 (6 bases). The V end lost 4 bases, the J end lost 6 bases, and 18 bases lay between the germline ends. Per the germline V gene, CDR1 is SGHRS and CDR2 is YFSETQ. The CDR3 sequence is 15 residues long. CDR3 sequence: CASSLDRPSRDTQYF. In DNA, the CDR3 is TGCGCCAGCAGCCTGGACAGACCCTCAAGGGATACGCAGTATTTT.

The chain uses TRBV6-5 and TRBJ2-7; 8 nucleotides match TRBD1. The CDR3 extends over 12 amino acids. In germline, CDR1 is MNHEY, CDR2 SVGAGI. The junction had 0 bases not matched to a gene; V was cut back by 8 bases and J by 0 bases. CDR3 coding DNA: TGTGCCAGCGGGACAGGCTCCTACGAGCAGTACGTC. The encoded protein is CASGTGSYEQYV.

The rearrangement joins TRBV28 to TRBJ2-3; a weak D match, TRBD2 (5 bases). Per the germline V gene, CDR1 is MDHEN and CDR2 is SYDVKM. V was pared by 5 bases and J by 0 bases, with 12 bases between. The CDR3 runs to 15 residues. The CDR3 sequence is CASSPPSGSTDTQYF. CDR3 DNA: TGTGCCAGCAGTCCACCCTCGGGGAGCACAGATACGCAGTATTTT.

The V and J genes are TRBV7-6 and TRBJ2-5; possibly TRBD2 for D (6 bases). CDR3 size: 15 residues. Per the germline V gene, CDR1 is SGHVS and CDR2 is FNYEAQ. V was trimmed by 5 bases and J by 3 bases, leaving 16 bases between them. The CDR3: CASSPRGIGEETQYF. CDR3 sequence (DNA): TGTGCCAGCAGCCCCCGGGGGATAGGGGAAGAGACCCAGTACTTC.

The chain joins TRBV5-6 to TRBJ1-2, with TRBD1 identical over 8 bases. Looked up from germline, CDR1 is SGHDT and CDR2 is YYEEEE. The CDR3 runs to 14 residues. The V gene end was trimmed by 1 base and the J gene end by 6 bases; junction bases not matched to a gene: 5. The CDR3 nucleotides are TGTGCCAGCAGCTTGTTTCCAGGGGGCAATGGCTACACCTTC. Translating it yields CASSLFPGGNGYTF.

The rearrangement uses TRBV10-2 and TRBJ1-2, with TRBD1 matching over 10 bases. Trimming removed 6 bases from V and 6 bases from J; junction bases left unmatched: 7. CDR3 length equals 14 residues. Germline CDR1 WSHSY, CDR2 SAAADI. The CDR3 nucleotides read TGCGCCAGCAGGGGGGACAGGGGACCCCATGGCTACACCTTC. It translates to CASRGDRGPHGYTF.

The gene calls are TRBV11-2 and TRBJ2-5; no definite D call. Germline assignment: CDR1 SGHAT and CDR2 FQNNGV. The germline V and J ends were trimmed by 4 bases and 1 base, with 4 bases remaining between them. The CDR3 extends over 12 amino acids. DNA for the CDR3: TGTGCCAGCAGCTCTCTCCAAGAGACCCAGTACTTC. Translated: CASSSLQETQYF.

The chain has TRBV2 and TRBJ1-4; D remains unclear. This CDR3 has 13 residues. Looked up from germline, CDR1 is SNHLY and CDR2 is FYNNEI. Trimming left V 2 bases short and J 4 bases short, with 5 bases between. Here the CDR3 reads CASSERGNEKLFF. CDR3 DNA: TGTGCCAGCAGTGAACGGGGTAATGAAAAACTGTTTTTT.

The chain has TRBV5-1 and TRBJ1-1; 10 nucleotides agree with TRBD1. There are 18 residues in the CDR3. V gave up 6 bases and J gave up 1 base; unmatched junction bases: 15. Germline CDR1 SGHRS, CDR2 YFSETQ. CDR3 nucleotides: TGCGCCAGCACCGAAGTGACAGGGGGCGTAGGGTGGAACACTGAAGCTTTCTTT. Amino acids: CASTEVTGGVGWNTEAFF.

This chain connects TRBV5-4 to TRBJ2-5; 7 positions match TRBD1. The CDR3 is 14 residues long. Trimming at V came to 4 bases and at J to 1 base, leaving 4 bases not matched to a gene. CDR1 is SGHNT and CDR2 is YYREEE in the germline V gene (reference sequence). CDR3 bases: TGTGCCAGCAGCACAGGGGTCCTCCAAGAGACCCAGTACTTC. Residues: CASSTGVLQETQYF.

The rearrangement links TRBV10-3 to TRBJ2-1; no clear D gene. The germline CDR1 and CDR2 sequences are ENHRY and SYGVKD. V gave up 4 bases and J gave up 7 bases, with 8 bases separating them. CDR3 size: 12 residues. This CDR3 is CAISGPRNEQFF. In nucleotides, the CDR3 is TGTGCCATCAGTGGCCCGAGGAATGAGCAGTTCTTC.

The chain links TRBV9 to TRBJ2-5, with 8 bases matching TRBD1. The V and J ends lost 3 bases and 8 bases, in that order; junction bases with no gene match: 6. CDR1 is SGDLS, CDR2 YYNGEE, per germline. CDR3 size: 13 residues. The DNA for the CDR3 is TGTGCCAGCAGCGGTACGACAGGGGTTACCCAGTACTTC. It is translated as CASSGTTGVTQYF.

The gene calls are TRBV9 and TRBJ2-1; tentatively, D is TRBD2 (7 bases). CDR3 size: 15 residues. CDR1 is SGDLS and CDR2 is YYNGEE in the germline V gene. Trimming removed 0 bases from V and 4 bases from J, with 11 bases in between. This CDR3 reads CASSVVGGLYNEQFF. The CDR3 region has the DNA TGTGCCAGCAGCGTAGTCGGGGGGCTTTACAATGAGCAGTTCTTC.

The chain couples TRBV11-3 to TRBJ2-2, with 11 bases fitting TRBD1. Germline V gene sequence: CDR1 SGHNT, CDR2 YENEEA. V shed 7 bases, J shed 4 bases, and the junction held 5 bases outside the gene matches. The CDR3 runs 15 residues. DNA of the CDR3: TGTGCCAGCAACCCCGGGACAGGGGGCACCGGGGAGCTGTTTTTT. Amino acid sequence: CASNPGTGGTGELFF.

The chain carries TRBV6-6 and TRBJ1-6, with TRBD1 matching over 9 bases. With 6 bases clipped from V and 0 bases from J, the junction kept 3 bases outside the gene matches. The CDR3 totals 16 residues. Germline CDR1 MNHNY, CDR2 SVGAGI (reference sequence). The CDR3 here is CASSLTGGSYNSPLHF. The CDR3 DNA follows: TGTGCCAGCAGCCTGACAGGGGGCTCCTATAATTCACCCCTCCACTTT.

This chain joins TRBV6-5 and TRBJ1-2; 10 positions agree with TRBD1. The CDR3 sequence is 15 residues long. V lost 6 bases, J lost 2 bases, and 6 bases stayed unmatched. Germline CDR1 reads MNHEY; CDR2 reads SVGAGI. CDR3 in DNA: TGTGCCAGCAGATCGACAGGGGGCGCCAACTATGGCTACACCTTC. Its protein is CASRSTGGANYGYTF.

This clone has more than one count but fewer than ten. The V and J genes are TRBV4-1 and TRBJ2-1; TRBD2 agrees at 7 bases. J lost 4 bases, V lost 0 bases, and 6 bases had no gene match. The CDR3 runs 16 residues. The germline gives CDR1 MGHRA, CDR2 YSYEKL. CDR3 sequence reads: CASSQEGRELYNEQFF. CDR3 nucleotide sequence: TGCGCCAGCAGCCAAGAGGGGCGGGAGCTTTACAATGAGCAGTTCTTC.

The chain employs TRBV10-1 and TRBJ1-1; D uncertain. Looked up from germline, CDR1 is WNHNN and CDR2 is SYGVQD (reference sequence). V lost 3 bases and J 3 bases, leaving 8 bases between the germline ends. This CDR3 region has 13 residues. The CDR3 here is CASSESGDTEAFF. The CDR3, as DNA: TGCGCCAGCAGTGAATCCGGGGACACTGAAGCTTTCTTT.

V usage is TRBV11-1 and J usage is TRBJ1-2; D is possibly TRBD1 (6 bases). Germline-derived CDR1 and CDR2 are SGHAT and FQDESV (reference sequence). The CDR3 is 13 amino acids. V was shortened by 5 bases and J by 1 base, with 8 bases between the two germline ends. The CDR3 nucleotides are TGTGCCAGCAGCCCGGACAGTAACTATGGCTACACCTTC. Encoded protein: CASSPDSNYGYTF.

This clone was seen a single time. The chain uses TRBV1 and TRBJ1-6. TRBV1 is a pseudogene segment. This CDR3 has 17 amino acids. DNA of the CDR3: TGCACCAGCAGCCAAGATGAGGGTAGCTCCTATAATTCACCCCTCCACTTT. It specifies CTSSQDEGSSYNSPLHF.

DNA for the CDR3: TGCAGTGCCAGGAGGGGGCCTTTAGCTTTCTTT. It is translated as CSARRGPLAFF. This chain joins TRBV20-1 and TRBJ1-1, with 7 positions matching TRBD1. This CDR3 contains 11 residues. Per germline, CDR1 DFQATT and CDR2 SNEGSKA (reference sequence). Trimming took 6 bases from V and 10 from J; bases not matched to a gene: 8.

The V call is TRBV2, the J call TRBJ2-5; 10 bases match TRBD1. Trimming cost V 6 bases and J 5 bases; bases outside gene matches: 6. CDR3 length: 14 amino acids. Germline CDR1 reads SNHLY; CDR2 reads FYNNEI. CDR3 sequence: CASRKDRGSETQYF. CDR3 nucleotides: TGTGCCAGCAGAAAGGACAGGGGGTCGGAGACCCAGTACTTC.

This sequence joins TRBV7-3 and TRBJ1-1; D uncertain. Trimming took off 2 bases at V and 0 bases at J, with 10 bases between the two ends. The CDR3 spans 15 residues. From germline, CDR1 is SGHTA and CDR2 FQGTGA. CDR3 protein: CASSLSGGMNTEAFF. CDR3 nucleotides: TGTGCCAGCAGCTTATCCGGCGGCATGAACACTGAAGCTTTCTTT.